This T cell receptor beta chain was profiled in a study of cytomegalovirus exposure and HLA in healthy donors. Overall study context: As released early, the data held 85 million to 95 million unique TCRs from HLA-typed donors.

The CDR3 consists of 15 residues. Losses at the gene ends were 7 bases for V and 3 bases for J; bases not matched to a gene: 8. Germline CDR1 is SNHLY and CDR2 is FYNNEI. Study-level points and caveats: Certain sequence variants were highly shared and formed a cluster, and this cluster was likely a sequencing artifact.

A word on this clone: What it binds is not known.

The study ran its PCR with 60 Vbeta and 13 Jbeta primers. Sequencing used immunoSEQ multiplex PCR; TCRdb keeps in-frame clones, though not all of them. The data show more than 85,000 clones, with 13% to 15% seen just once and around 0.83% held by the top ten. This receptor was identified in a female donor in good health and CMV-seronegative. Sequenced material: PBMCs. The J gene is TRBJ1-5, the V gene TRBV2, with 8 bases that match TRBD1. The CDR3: CASILDRGANQPQHF. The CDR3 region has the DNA TGTGCCAGCATTTTAGACAGGGGCGCCAATCAGCCCCAGCATTTT.